These 18 T cell receptor beta chains were all obtained from the same sample, sequenced in a study of beta chain features in type 1 diabetes. Expressed TCRB transcripts got sequenced, as all isolated RNA was reverse transcribed. Some clones are missing from TCRdb's copy, which holds only in-frame ones; the method was immunoSEQ multiplex PCR. The data show more than 250,000 clones, with roughly 24% seen just once and around 0.013% held by the top ten. These receptors' antigens are unknown. Overall study findings and caveats: Shortening that was moderate but significant affected the TCRB CDR3s of Type 1 diabetes patients in all four CD4+ subsets.

The specimen sequenced was naive CD4+ T cells from blood. The source of these receptors is a woman aged 25 to 45 with type 1 diabetes.

This clone was detected only a few times. CDR3 loop: CASSPQGWGNQPQHF. CDR3 nucleotide sequence: TGTGCCAGCAGTCCCCAGGGATGGGGCAATCAGCCCCAGCATTTT. The rearrangement joins TRBV27 to TRBJ1-5; D is perhaps TRBD1 (5 bases). The length of the CDR3 is 15 residues. The germline V gene encodes CDR1 MNHEY and CDR2 SMNVEV (reference sequence). Trimming cost V 5 bases and J 2 bases, with 13 bases left between them.

This chain uses TRBV29-1 with TRBJ1-6, with D hard to call. Germline CDR1 is SQVTM and CDR2 is ANQGSEA. V was pared by 4 bases and J by 10 bases, with 14 bases between. The CDR3 is made up of 13 amino acids. DNA of the CDR3: TGCAGCGTTGGCGAGGTCGCGAACTCACCCCTCCACTTT. Protein: CSVGEVANSPLHF.

DNA of the CDR3: TGTGCCAGCAGCTCGAGGACTAGTTCGAGGGGGGGAGAGACCCAGTACTTC. Amino acid sequence: CASSSRTSSRGGETQYF. This chain joins TRBV5-4 and TRBJ2-5; TRBD2 is a possible D gene (7 bases). CDR3 length equals 17 residues. The germline CDR1 and CDR2 sequences are SGHNT and YYREEE (reference sequence). The V and J ends lost 3 bases and 4 bases respectively, with 22 bases between them.

On this clone itself: Sequence at one end of the junction differs from germline and may be a read error. V is TRBV7-7 and J is TRBJ2-5; TRBD1 is a possible D gene (6 bases). The germline V gene encodes CDR1 SSHAT and CDR2 FNYEAQ (reference sequence). The CDR3 is 13 residues long. The CDR3 loop is CASSTGLQETQYF. CDR3 nucleotides: TGTGCTAGCAGCACAGGGTTACAAGAGACCCAGTACTTC.

CDR3 sequence (DNA): TGTGCCTGGAGTAGAGGCATGACCTACGAGCAGTACTTC. Translated: CAWSRGMTYEQYF. V and J are TRBV30 and TRBJ2-7; D is unresolved. The CDR3 extends over 13 amino acids. Germline V gene data show CDR1 as GTSNPN and CDR2 as SVGIG (reference sequence). V shed 2 bases and J shed 2 bases, with 10 bases lying between them. Combining the CDR3 with reference TRBV30 and TRBJ2-7 gives the whole variable domain SQTIHQWPATLVQPVGSPLSLECTVEGTSNPNLYWYRQAAGRGLQLLFYSVGIGQISSEVPQNLSASRPQDRQFILSSKKLLLSDSGFYLCAWSRGMTYEQYFGPGTRLTVT.

This clone turned up a few times. Here the CDR3 DNA reads TGCAGCCTGATGACTAGTTTGGATTCGAATGAGCAGTTCTTC. This translates into CSLMTSLDSNEQFF. This sequence joins TRBV29-1 and TRBJ2-1, with a tentative D call TRBD2 (6 bases). The germline V gene encodes CDR1 SQVTM and CDR2 ANQGSEA. The V gene lost 8 bases and the J gene lost 7 bases, with 21 bases spanning the gap. The CDR3 is 14 residues long.

This clone was observed a handful of times. The chain uses TRBV2 and TRBJ2-3; D is perhaps TRBD2 (7 bases). The CDR3 extends over 16 amino acids. Trimming left V 0 bases short and J 5 bases short, with 15 bases between. CDR1 is SNHLY, CDR2 FYNNEI, per germline. The CDR3 DNA follows: TGTGCCAGCAGTGAAGCGCTTCGGGGGGCTAGAGATACGCAGTATTTT. Translated, it gives CASSEALRGARDTQYF.

This chain joins TRBV15 and TRBJ2-7, with 9 bases matching TRBD1. The germline gives CDR1 LNHNV, CDR2 YYDKDF (reference sequence). The CDR3 has 16 amino acids. The J segment lost 2 bases and the V segment lost 3 bases, leaving 8 bases of the junction unmatched. Here the CDR3 reads CATSRVDRDRAYEQYF. Written as DNA, the CDR3 is TGTGCCACCAGCAGGGTTGACCGGGACAGGGCCTACGAGCAGTACTTC.

J is TRBJ1-4 and V is TRBV6-5; 8 bases agree with TRBD1. There are 15 residues in the CDR3. Trimming cost V 5 bases and J 4 bases; bases outside gene matches: 6. In germline, CDR1 is MNHEY, CDR2 SVGAGI. CDR3 bases: TGTGCCAGCAGTGGGCCGGGACAGGATAATGAAAAACTGTTTTTT. This sequence encodes CASSGPGQDNEKLFF.

A few counts support this clone. V is TRBV7-2 and J is TRBJ2-2; 7 nucleotides align to TRBD1. This CDR3 contains 16 residues. From germline, CDR1 is SGHTA and CDR2 FQGNSA. Losses at the gene ends were 4 bases for V and 4 bases for J; bases not matched to a gene: 9. CDR3 DNA sequence: TGTGCCAGCAGCTCCCAAGACAGGGCATTCACCGGGGAGCTGTTTTTT. Its translation is CASSSQDRAFTGELFF.

This chain connects TRBV29-1 to TRBJ2-7; D is unclear. Between the trimmed V and J ends, which lost 4 bases and 4 bases, there was a span of 8 bases. There are 11 residues in the CDR3. Germline lookup yields CDR1 SQVTM and CDR2 ANQGSEA. This CDR3 is CSVVQLYEQYF. The DNA for the CDR3 is TGCAGCGTTGTTCAGTTGTACGAGCAGTACTTC.

This clone was seen a handful of times. The V gene is TRBV7-9, the J gene TRBJ2-1; 8 nucleotides align to TRBD2. CDR1 and CDR2 from the germline V gene are SEHNR and FQNEAQ (reference sequence). Losses at the gene ends were 4 bases for V and 0 bases for J; bases not matched to a gene: 8. The CDR3 runs 17 residues. Written as DNA, the CDR3 is TGTGCCAGCAGCTCCCTAGCGGGCAGAAGCTCCTACAATGAGCAGTTCTTC. Amino acids: CASSSLAGRSSYNEQFF. Using reference TRBV7-9 and TRBJ2-1 for the parts outside the CDR3, the full variable domain is DTGVSQNPRHKITKRGQNVTFRCDPISEHNRLYWYRQTLGQGPEFLTYFQNEAQLEKSRLLSDRFSAERPKGSFSTLEIQRTEQGDSAMYLCASSSLAGRSSYNEQFFGPGTRLTVL.

The J gene is TRBJ1-2, the V gene TRBV28; D gene uncertain. Germline-derived CDR1 and CDR2 are MDHEN and SYDVKM. V shed 10 bases and J shed 4 bases, with 19 bases lying between them. This CDR3 contains 14 residues. The CDR3 DNA reads TGTGCCACTGAAACGACACGAACGCGCTATGGCTACACCTTC. This gives the protein CATETTRTRYGYTF.

This clone has only a few counts. The CDR3 DNA sequence: TGTGCCAGCAGCTCACTTCTGGGGGGAGCAGGCACAGATACGCAGTATTTT. This encodes CASSSLLGGAGTDTQYF. This chain links TRBV7-3 with TRBJ2-3; maybe TRBD2 (6 bases). The V end was cut by 4 bases, the J end by 1 base, with 18 bases between. Germline V lookup: CDR1 SGHTA, CDR2 FQGTGA. This CDR3 region has 17 residues.

The rearrangement uses TRBV19 and TRBJ2-7, with D unresolved. CDR3 length equals 12 residues. V lost 1 base, J lost 7 bases, and 8 bases lay in between. CDR1 is LNHDA, CDR2 SQIVND, per germline (reference sequence). CDR3 loop: CASSIVPGEQYF. The CDR3 DNA is TGTGCCAGTAGTATAGTCCCCGGGGAGCAGTACTTC.

This chain uses TRBV7-9 with TRBJ1-5; tentatively, D is TRBD1 (5 bases). This CDR3 is built from 14 residues. Deletions cut 1 base from V and 9 bases from J, with 13 bases between. Germline V gene sequence: CDR1 SEHNR, CDR2 FQNEAQ (reference sequence). The CDR3 sequence: CASSLGRQSGPQHF. CDR3 nucleotide sequence: TGTGCCAGCAGCTTAGGAAGACAGTCAGGGCCCCAGCATTTT.

The table lists this clone with a few counts. The chain joins TRBV4-1 to TRBJ1-1; D gene uncertain. Trimming took 1 base from V and 0 from J, leaving 9 bases between them. This CDR3 region has 15 residues. Looked up from germline, CDR1 is MGHRA and CDR2 is YSYEKL. In DNA form, the CDR3 reads TGCGCCAGCAGCCAAGTCGCACTCATGAACACTGAAGCTTTCTTT. Its protein is CASSQVALMNTEAFF.

The chain joins TRBV25-1 to TRBJ2-1; D not certain. The V and J ends lost 3 bases and 12 bases respectively, with 15 bases between them. The CDR3 is 13 residues long. The germline CDR1 and CDR2 sequences are MGHDK and SYGVNS. Here the CDR3 DNA reads TGTGCCAGCAGTGACGGCGGCGCCTCTTGGCAGTTCTTC. Amino acids: CASSDGGASWQFF.